This entry lists 9 T cell receptor beta chains sequenced from one sample in a study of pediatric ulcerative colitis. Here immunoSEQ multiplex PCR was the method, and the copy in TCRdb shows in-frame clones only, minus some. Of more than 10,000 clones detected, roughly three quarters appear once; the ten largest clones hold 4.5%. The rectum was sampled with one to two pinch biopsies at colonoscopy. The sequenced sample was gut tissue. These receptor sequences come from a boy younger than 18 who was a control in a study of pediatric ulcerative colitis.

This clone was detected a few times. This chain joins TRBV4-1 and TRBJ2-2; possible D gene TRBD2, 6 bases. Germline V gene sequence: CDR1 MGHRA, CDR2 YSYEKL. V lost 5 bases and J 5 bases, leaving 9 bases between the germline ends. The CDR3 sequence is 13 residues long. In DNA form, the CDR3 reads TGCGCCAGCAGCATTGGGGGGACCGGGGAGCTGTTTTTT. Its protein is CASSIGGTGELFF.

The chain recombines TRBV6-4 with TRBJ2-3; 8 nucleotides line up with TRBD2. V lost 7 bases and J lost 2; bases outside the gene matches: 8. This CDR3 contains 15 residues. CDR1 and CDR2 from the germline V gene are MRHNA and SNTAGT. The CDR3 region is CASISQRGFTDTQYF. CDR3 nucleotide sequence: TGTGCCAGCATTTCACAGCGGGGGTTCACAGATACGCAGTATTTT.

This chain connects TRBV18 to TRBJ2-3; D is undetermined. Germline V gene sequence: CDR1 KGHSH, CDR2 LQKENI. The CDR3 has 13 amino acids. Trimming cost V 3 bases and J 2 bases, with 6 bases left between them. DNA for the CDR3: TGTGCCAGCTCACCTTCGATCACAGATACGCAGTATTTT. Translated, it gives CASSPSITDTQYF.

This clone has more than one count but fewer than ten. The rearrangement uses TRBV4-1 and TRBJ1-6; D is possibly TRBD1 (6 bases). The germline CDR1 and CDR2 sequences are MGHRA and YSYEKL. The CDR3 is 15 amino acids. Trimming removed 4 bases from V and 8 bases from J, with 15 bases in between. DNA for the CDR3: TGCGCCAGCAGCCCCCAGTTGGGGGCGCATTCACCCCTCCACTTT. This encodes CASSPQLGAHSPLHF.

The chain couples TRBV19 to TRBJ2-5; the D gene is possibly TRBD2 (7 bases). The CDR3 length is 18 residues. The V gene's germline CDR1 is LNHDA and CDR2 SQIVND (reference sequence). V lost 9 bases and J lost 1, with 27 bases in between. This CDR3 is CASSGRAGAGGGQETQYF. The CDR3 DNA follows: TGTGCCAGCAGTGGGAGGGCAGGGGCGGGTGGTGGCCAAGAGACCCAGTACTTC. Drawing the rest from reference TRBV19 and TRBJ2-5, the complete variable domain is DGGITQSPKYLFRKEGQNVTLSCEQNLNHDAMYWYRQDPGQGLRLIYYSQIVNDFQKGDIAEGYSVSREKKESFPLTVTSAQKNPTAFYLCASSGRAGAGGGQETQYFGPGTRLLVL.

This clone was picked up one time. The chain combines TRBV5-1 with TRBJ2-1, with a tentative D call TRBD1 (7 bases). The length of the CDR3 is 13 residues. Trimming left V 4 bases short and J 5 bases short, with 10 bases between. CDR1 SGHRS and CDR2 YFSETQ come from the germline V gene. The CDR3 DNA reads TGCGCCAGCAGCGCGGGACAGAACAATGAGCAGTTCTTC. This sequence encodes CASSAGQNNEQFF.

The chain carries TRBV28 and TRBJ2-3, with D possibly matching TRBD2 (5 bases). CDR1 is MDHEN, CDR2 SYDVKM, per germline. The CDR3 covers 14 residues. V shed 9 bases and J shed 2 bases, with 15 bases lying between them. In nucleotides, the CDR3 is TGTGCCAGTACCGTTAGCGTTTCCACAGATACGCAGTATTTT. Protein product: CASTVSVSTDTQYF.

This chain joins TRBV6-1 and TRBJ2-7; 8 positions match TRBD2. The V gene end was trimmed by 0 bases and the J gene end by 7 bases; junction bases not matched to a gene: 8. The CDR3 totals 15 residues. Germline V lookup: CDR1 MNHNS, CDR2 SASEGT. As DNA, the CDR3 is TGTGCCAGCAGTGAAGCTGGAGTAGCGGGGTCAGAGCAGTACGTC. It translates to CASSEAGVAGSEQYV.

The chain employs TRBV19 and TRBJ2-1; TRBD2 is a possible D gene (5 bases). Germline V gene lookup returns CDR1 LNHDA and CDR2 SQIVND (reference sequence). The CDR3 runs 13 residues. Trimming took off 5 bases at V and 5 bases at J, with 10 bases between the two ends. CDR3 region: CASSPPGNNEQFF. CDR3 nucleotide sequence: TGTGCCAGTAGTCCCCCCGGGAACAATGAGCAGTTCTTC.